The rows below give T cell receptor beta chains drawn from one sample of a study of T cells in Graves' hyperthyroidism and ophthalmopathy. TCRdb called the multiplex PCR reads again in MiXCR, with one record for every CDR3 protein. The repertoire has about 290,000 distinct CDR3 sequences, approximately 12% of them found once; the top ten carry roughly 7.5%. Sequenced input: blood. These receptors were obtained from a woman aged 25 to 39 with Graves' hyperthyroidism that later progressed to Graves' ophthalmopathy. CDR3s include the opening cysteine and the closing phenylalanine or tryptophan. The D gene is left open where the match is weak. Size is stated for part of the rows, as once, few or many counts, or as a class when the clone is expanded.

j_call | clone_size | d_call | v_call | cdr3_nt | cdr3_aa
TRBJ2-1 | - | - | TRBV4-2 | TGTGCCAGCAGCCCCACGACCGGAGCTGGCCATGAGCAGTTCTTC | CASSPTTGAGHEQFF
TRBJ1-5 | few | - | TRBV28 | TGTGCCAGCAGTTGGGCGGACAGCAATCAGCCCCAGCATTTT | CASSWADSNQPQHF
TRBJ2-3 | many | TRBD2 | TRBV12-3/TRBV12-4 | TGTGCCAGCAGCTCTCTTCTCGGACTAGCGGGTGTCACAGATACGCAGTATTTT | CASSSLLGLAGVTDTQYF
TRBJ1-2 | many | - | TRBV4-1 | TGCGCCAGCAGCGGGAACAGTGGCTACACCTTC | CASSGNSGYTF
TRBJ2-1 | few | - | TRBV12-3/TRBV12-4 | TGTGCCAGCATAGAGTACAATGAGCAGTTCTTC | CASIEYNEQFF
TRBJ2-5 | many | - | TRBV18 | TGTGCCAGCTCACCACGGCAGGCAGGGGCGGAGACCCAGTACTTC | CASSPRQAGAETQYF
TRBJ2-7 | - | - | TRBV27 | TGTGCCAGCAGCCCAAGGGGGTCGCACAACGAGCAGTACTTC | CASSPRGSHNEQYF
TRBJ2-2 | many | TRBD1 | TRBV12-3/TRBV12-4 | TGTGCCACCCTGTCCCGGGACAGGGACGGGGAGCTGTTTTTT | CATLSRDRDGELFF
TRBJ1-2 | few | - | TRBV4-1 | TGCGCCAGCAGCCAAGGAACGCTGGATGACTATGGCTACACCTTC | CASSQGTLDDYGYTF
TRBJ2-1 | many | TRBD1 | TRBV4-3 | TGCGCCAGCAGCCAGAACAGGGGGGCCTACAATGAGCAGTTCTTC | CASSQNRGAYNEQFF
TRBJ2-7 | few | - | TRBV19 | TGTGCCAGTGGCCTCGGGGGAGTCGACGAGCAGTACTTC | CASGLGGVDEQYF
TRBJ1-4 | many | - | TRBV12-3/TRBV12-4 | TGTGCCAGCAACAGACAGGTTAATGAAAAACTGTTTTTT | CASNRQVNEKLFF
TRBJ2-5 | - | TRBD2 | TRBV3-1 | TGTGCCAGCAGCCAAGAACTAGCGGGGGAGGAGACCCAGTACTTC | CASSQELAGEETQYF
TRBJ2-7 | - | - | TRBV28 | TGTGCCAGCACCTTCGGGCCGTCCTACGAGCAGTACTTC | CASTFGPSYEQYF
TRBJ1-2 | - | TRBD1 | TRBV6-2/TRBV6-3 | TGTGCCAGCAGCTATAGTGGGACAGCAGGAGGCTACACCTTC | CASSYSGTAGGYTF
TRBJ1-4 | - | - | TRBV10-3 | TGTGTCATCAGCCAGGGGACAACTAATGAAAAACTGTTTTTT | CVISQGTTNEKLFF
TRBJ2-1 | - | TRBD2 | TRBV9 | TGTGCCAGCAGCCGCAGCGGGAGATGGTACGATGAGCAGTTCTTC | CASSRSGRWYDEQFF
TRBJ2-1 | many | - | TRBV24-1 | TGTGCCACCAGTGCCACTCAGTGGAATGAGCAGTTCTTC | CATSATQWNEQFF
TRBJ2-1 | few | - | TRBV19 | TGTGCCAGTAGTACTAGAATCGGCTCCTACAATGAGCAGTTCTTC | CASSTRIGSYNEQFF
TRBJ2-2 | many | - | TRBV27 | TGTGCCAGCAGCCCCCCCAGATTCAGGAACACCGGGGAGCTGTTTTTT | CASSPPRFRNTGELFF
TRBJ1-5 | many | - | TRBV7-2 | TGTGCCAGCAGCTTTTCCTCAGATCAGCCCCAGCATTTT | CASSFSSDQPQHF
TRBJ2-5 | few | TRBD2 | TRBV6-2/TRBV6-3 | TGTGCCAGCAGTCTCGGACTAGCCTCTCAAGAGACCCAGTACTTC | CASSLGLASQETQYF
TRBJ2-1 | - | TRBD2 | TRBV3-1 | TGTGCCAGCAGCCAATGGACTAGCGGGAGTGTCGATGAGCAGTTCTTC | CASSQWTSGSVDEQFF
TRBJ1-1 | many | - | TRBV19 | TGTGCCAGTAGTATCCTCGGGTATGAAGCTTTCTTT | CASSILGYEAFF
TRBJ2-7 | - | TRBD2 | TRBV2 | TGTGCCGGCAGACGAAGGACTAGCGGATATTACGAGCAGTACTTC | CAGRRRTSGYYEQYF
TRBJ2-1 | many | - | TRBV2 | TGTGCCAGCAGTGAGGAAGTGAACAATGAGCAGTTCTTC | CASSEEVNNEQFF
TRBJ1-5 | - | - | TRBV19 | TGTACCAGTACCCCGGACGGTAGCAATCAGCCCCAGCATTTT | CTSTPDGSNQPQHF
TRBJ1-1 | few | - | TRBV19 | TGTGCCAGTAGTATCCCGGGGCTGTGGACTGAAGCTTTCTTT | CASSIPGLWTEAFF
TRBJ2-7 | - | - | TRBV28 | TGTGCCAGCAGCTATCTCCCCCACGAGCAGTACTTC | CASSYLPHEQYF
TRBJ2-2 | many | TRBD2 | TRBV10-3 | TGTGCCATCAGGGGGACTAGCGGGAGTTCAACCGGGGAGCTGTTTTTT | CAIRGTSGSSTGELFF
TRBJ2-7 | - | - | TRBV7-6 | TGTGCCAGCAGTCTTACACTAACGGCTGACGAGCAGTACTTC | CASSLTLTADEQYF
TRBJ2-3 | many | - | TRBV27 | TGTGCCAGCCGGGACACGGGAGCAGATACGCAGTATTTT | CASRDTGADTQYF
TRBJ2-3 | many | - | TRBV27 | TGTGCCAGCAGTTTAATGGGCACAGATACGCAGTATTTT | CASSLMGTDTQYF
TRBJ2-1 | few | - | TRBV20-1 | TGCAGTGCTAGAGATTTGAGAACCCCCAATGAGCAGTTCTTC | CSARDLRTPNEQFF
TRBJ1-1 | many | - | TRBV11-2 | TGTGCCAGCAGCCCGCAACAGAGCTACAACACTGAAGCTTTCTTT | CASSPQQSYNTEAFF
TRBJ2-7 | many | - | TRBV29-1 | TGCAGCGTAGCCCGGGACACCACCTACGAGCAGTACTTC | CSVARDTTYEQYF
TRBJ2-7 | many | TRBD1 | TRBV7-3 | TGTGCCAGCAGCCCCGGGACAGCGAACTACGAGCAGTACTTC | CASSPGTANYEQYF
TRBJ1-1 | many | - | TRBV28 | TGTGCCAGCAGCGAAGGGCTCACTGAAGCTTTCTTT | CASSEGLTEAFF
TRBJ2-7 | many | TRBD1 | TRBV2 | TGTGCCAGCAGTGGGGGACAGGGCGAATCCTACGAGCAGTACTTC | CASSGGQGESYEQYF
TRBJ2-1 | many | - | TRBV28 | TGTGCCAGCAGTTTTGGCCTTTACAATGAGCAGTTCTTC | CASSFGLYNEQFF
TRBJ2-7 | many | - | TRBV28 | TGTGCCAGCAGTTTTGGAAGCCTCGGGGCTCTTGGGCAGTACTTC | CASSFGSLGALGQYF
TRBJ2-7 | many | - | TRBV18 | TGTGCCAGCTCACCACCGGAGTTATCCTACGAGCAGTACTTC | CASSPPELSYEQYF